The clone carrying this TCR beta chain has more than one count but fewer than ten. The antigen is not known. MiXCR, run by TCRdb on the reads, gives a single entry per CDR3 protein. The table shows tens of thousands of distinct CDR3 sequences, with 20% occurring only once. The data are from a study of T cell repertoires in cytomegalovirus infection. Whole-study context: Public TCR beta signatures marked donors with CMV infection and the matching HLA.

The CDR3 extends over 18 amino acids. Trimming cost V 2 bases and J 3 bases, with 20 bases left between them. CDR1 MNHNY and CDR2 SVGAGI come from the germline V gene (reference sequence). The sequenced sample was CD8+ T cells from cultured PBMCs, obtained from culture after CMV antigen stimulation. The origin of this receptor is a human donor in good health (CMV status not recorded). Some clones in this sample may be carry-over from other donors' samples. The V and J genes are TRBV6-6 and TRBJ1-5, with D maybe TRBD1 (5 bases). CDR3 in amino acids: CASSYGKGVRDPNQPQHF. In DNA, the CDR3 is TGTGCCAGCAGTTACGGGAAAGGGGTGAGGGATCCCAATCAGCCCCAGCATTTT.